This T cell receptor (beta chain) was recovered during a study of OX40 agonist ivuxolimab in advanced cancers. Turning to the study itself: Antecedent anti-PD-1, anti-PD-L1 or anti-CTLA-4 therapy was permissible, with approximately 44% having received some.

The V end lost 4 bases, the J end lost 12 bases, and 10 bases lay between the germline ends. CDR1 is MNHNY, CDR2 SVGAGI, per germline (reference sequence). The CDR3 has 11 residues. Method: immunoSEQ multiplex PCR; TCRdb's copy keeps in-frame clones and lacks some. This table holds approximately 49,000 clones, under 90% found once. This chain connects TRBV6-6 to TRBJ2-1, with a weak D call TRBD2 (7 bases). The sequence was obtained from an adult with an advanced solid tumor such as melanoma, head and neck, liver or kidney cancer. Here the sequenced sample was CD4+ or CD8+ T cells sorted from blood, taken in a trial of the OX40 agonist ivuxolimab. In DNA form, the CDR3 reads TGTGCCAGCAGTTGGGAGGGGGGGCAGTTCTTC. Its protein product is CASSWEGGQFF.